This entry describes one T cell receptor beta chain. One junction end disagrees with the germline gene, perhaps due to a read error. These data are taken from a study of blood T cell repertoires in COVID-19. Germline V gene sequence: CDR1 MRHNA, CDR2 SNTAGT. This CDR3 contains 15 residues. Profiled with immunoSEQ multiplex PCR; TCRdb holds only in-frame clones, not every one. The sample has more than 250,000 clones; 80% to 90% are singletons. Sequencing was done on a sample of PBMCs or T cells enriched from blood (not recorded which). The clonotype was recovered from a man younger than 40 who had recovered from COVID-19. The chain combines TRBV6-4 with TRBJ2-3, with TRBD2 matching over 9 bases. The CDR3 DNA sequence: TGTGCCAGCAGTGACGGTAGCGGGGGCACATATACGCAGTATTTT. Protein: CASSDGSGGTYTQYF.